This TCR beta chain emerged from a study of OX40 agonist ivuxolimab in advanced cancers. Study conclusions and caveats: Dosing at 0.1 to 3.0 mg/kg was accompanied by clonal expansion of CD4+ and CD8+ blood T cells by week 6.

Sequenced by immunoSEQ multiplex PCR; TCRdb stores in-frame clones only, minus some. There are 53,000 or so clones in the sample; roughly 90% occur only once, and around 1.5% lies in the top ten. In regard to this clone: Its antigen remains unknown.

The timepoints at which blood was sampled were baseline, cycle 4 day 1, and cycle 7 day 1. This TCR was sampled from an adult with an advanced solid tumor such as melanoma, head and neck, liver or kidney cancer. This sample comprised CD4+ or CD8+ T cells sorted from blood, obtained in a trial of the OX40 agonist ivuxolimab.

The CDR3 sequence: CASSVTAGYTEAFF. Here the CDR3 DNA reads TGTGCCAGCAGCGTCACCGCGGGGTACACTGAAGCTTTCTTT. The V gene is TRBV9, the J gene TRBJ1-1, with D hard to call. Germline V gives CDR1 SGDLS, CDR2 YYNGEE. V shed 2 bases and J shed 3 bases, with 11 bases lying between them. The CDR3 consists of 14 residues.